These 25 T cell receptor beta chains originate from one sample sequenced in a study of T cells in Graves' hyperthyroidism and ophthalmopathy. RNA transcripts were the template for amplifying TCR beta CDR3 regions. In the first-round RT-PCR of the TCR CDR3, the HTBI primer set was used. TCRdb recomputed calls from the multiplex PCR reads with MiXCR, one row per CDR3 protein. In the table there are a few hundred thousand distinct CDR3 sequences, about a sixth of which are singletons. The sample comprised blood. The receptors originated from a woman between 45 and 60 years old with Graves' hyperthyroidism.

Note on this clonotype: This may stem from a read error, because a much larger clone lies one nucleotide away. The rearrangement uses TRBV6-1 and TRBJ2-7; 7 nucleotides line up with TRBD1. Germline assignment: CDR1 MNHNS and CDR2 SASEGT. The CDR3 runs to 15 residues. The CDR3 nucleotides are TGTGCCAGCAATCAGAGGGGGCAAAGCTCCTACGGGCAGTACTTC. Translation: CASNQRGQSSYGQYF.

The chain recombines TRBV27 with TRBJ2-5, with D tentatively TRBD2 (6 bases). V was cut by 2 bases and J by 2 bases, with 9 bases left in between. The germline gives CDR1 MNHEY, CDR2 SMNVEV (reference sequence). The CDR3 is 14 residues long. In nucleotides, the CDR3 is TGTGCCAGCAGTTTAGGGGGAGGACAAGAGACCCAGTACTTC. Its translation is CASSLGGGQETQYF.

The CDR3 bases are TGTGCCACCAGCACCCTTTGGGGGGGGGAAAATCAGCCCCAGCATTTT. It is translated as CATSTLWGGENQPQHF. This chain uses TRBV15 with TRBJ1-5; perhaps TRBD1 as D (5 bases). V dropped 4 bases and J dropped 4 bases, with 17 bases sitting between them. Germline CDR1 LNHNV, CDR2 YYDKDF (reference sequence). This CDR3 contains 16 residues.

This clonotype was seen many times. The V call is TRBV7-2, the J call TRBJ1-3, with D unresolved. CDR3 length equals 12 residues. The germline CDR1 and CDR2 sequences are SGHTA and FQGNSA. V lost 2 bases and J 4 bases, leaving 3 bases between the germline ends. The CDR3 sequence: CASSLSGNTIYF. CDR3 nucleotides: TGTGCCAGCAGCTTATCGGGAAACACCATATATTTT.

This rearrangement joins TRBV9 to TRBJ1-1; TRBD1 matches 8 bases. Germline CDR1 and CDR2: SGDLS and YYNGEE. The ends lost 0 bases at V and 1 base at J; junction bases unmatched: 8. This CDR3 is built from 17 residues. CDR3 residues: CASSVGAGGGKNTEAFF. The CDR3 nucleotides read TGTGCCAGCAGCGTAGGGGCAGGGGGCGGAAAGAACACTGAAGCTTTCTTT.

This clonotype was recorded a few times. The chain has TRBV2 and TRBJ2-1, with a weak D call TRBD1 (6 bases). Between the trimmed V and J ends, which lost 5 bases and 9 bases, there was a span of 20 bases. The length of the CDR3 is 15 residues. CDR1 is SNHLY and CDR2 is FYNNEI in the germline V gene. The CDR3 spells CASSQTGNGMSEQFF. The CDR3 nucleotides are TGTGCCAGCAGTCAGACAGGAAATGGGATGAGTGAGCAGTTCTTC.

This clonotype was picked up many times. The CDR3 is CASRIQGSGANVLTF. CDR3 bases: TGTGCCAGCAGGATACAGGGTTCAGGGGCCAACGTCCTGACTTTC. V usage is TRBV28 and J usage is TRBJ2-6, with a possible D match to TRBD1 (6 bases). The length of the CDR3 is 15 residues. Germline loops: CDR1 MDHEN, CDR2 SYDVKM. V lost 6 bases to trimming and J lost 4 bases, with 13 bases between them.

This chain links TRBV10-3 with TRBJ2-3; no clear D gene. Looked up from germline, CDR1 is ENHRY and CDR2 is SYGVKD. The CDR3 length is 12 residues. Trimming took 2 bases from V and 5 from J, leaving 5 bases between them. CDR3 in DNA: TGTGCCATCAGTGAGACGGGAGATACGCAGTATTTT. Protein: CAISETGDTQYF.

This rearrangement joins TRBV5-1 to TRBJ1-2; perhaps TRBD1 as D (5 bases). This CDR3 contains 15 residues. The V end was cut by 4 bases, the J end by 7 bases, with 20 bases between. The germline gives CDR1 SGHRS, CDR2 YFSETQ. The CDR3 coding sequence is TGCGCCAGCAGCGGGGGTGAGGCCAGCGGGATTGGCTACACCTTC. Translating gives CASSGGEASGIGYTF. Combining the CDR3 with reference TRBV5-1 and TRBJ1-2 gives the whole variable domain KAGVTQTPRYLIKTRGQQVTLSCSPISGHRSVSWYQQTPGQGLQFLFEYFSETQRNKGNFPGRFSGRQFSNSRSEMNVSTLELGDSALYLCASSGGEASGIGYTFGSGTRLTVV.

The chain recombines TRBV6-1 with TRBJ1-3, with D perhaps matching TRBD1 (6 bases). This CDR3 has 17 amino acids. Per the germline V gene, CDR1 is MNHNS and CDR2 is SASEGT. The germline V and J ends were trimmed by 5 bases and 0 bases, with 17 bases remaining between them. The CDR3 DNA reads TGTGCCAGCAGTCCCTACAGACAGGACCGCTCTGGAAACACCATATATTTT. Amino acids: CASSPYRQDRSGNTIYF.

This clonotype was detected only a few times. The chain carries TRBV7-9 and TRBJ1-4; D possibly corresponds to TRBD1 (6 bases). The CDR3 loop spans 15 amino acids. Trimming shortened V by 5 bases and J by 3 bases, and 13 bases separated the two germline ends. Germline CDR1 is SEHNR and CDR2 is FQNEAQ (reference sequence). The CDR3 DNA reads TGTGCCAGCAGCACCGGGACAACCGCTAATGAAAAACTGTTTTTT. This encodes CASSTGTTANEKLFF.

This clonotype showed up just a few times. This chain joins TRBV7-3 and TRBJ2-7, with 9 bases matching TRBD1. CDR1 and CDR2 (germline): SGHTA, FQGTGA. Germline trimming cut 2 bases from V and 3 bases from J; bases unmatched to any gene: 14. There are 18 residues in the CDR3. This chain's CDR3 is CASSLHPIRGTGHYEQYF. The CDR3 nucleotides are TGTGCCAGCAGCTTACACCCCATACGCGGGACAGGGCACTACGAGCAGTACTTC.

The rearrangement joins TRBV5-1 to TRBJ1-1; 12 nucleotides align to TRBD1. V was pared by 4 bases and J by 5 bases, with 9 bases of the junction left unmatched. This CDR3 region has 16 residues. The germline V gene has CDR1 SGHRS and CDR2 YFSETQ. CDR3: CASSLTGTGGRTEAFF. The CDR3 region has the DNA TGCGCCAGCAGCCTGACCGGGACAGGGGGCCGGACTGAAGCTTTCTTT.

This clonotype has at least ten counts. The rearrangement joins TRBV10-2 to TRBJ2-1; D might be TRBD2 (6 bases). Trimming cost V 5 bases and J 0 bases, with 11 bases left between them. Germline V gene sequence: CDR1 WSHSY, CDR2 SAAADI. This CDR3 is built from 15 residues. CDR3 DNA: TGCGCCAGCAGTCGGTCTAGCGACTCCTACAATGAGCAGTTCTTC. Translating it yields CASSRSSDSYNEQFF.

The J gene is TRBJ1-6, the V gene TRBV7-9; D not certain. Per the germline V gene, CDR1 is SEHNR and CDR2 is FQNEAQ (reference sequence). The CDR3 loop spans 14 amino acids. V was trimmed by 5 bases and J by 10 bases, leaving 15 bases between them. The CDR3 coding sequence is TGTGCCAGCAGCCTAGACCATAGGCGCTCACCCCTCCACTTT. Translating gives CASSLDHRRSPLHF. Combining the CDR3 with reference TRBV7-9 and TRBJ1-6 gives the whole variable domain DTGVSQNPRHKITKRGQNVTFRCDPISEHNRLYWYRQTLGQGPEFLTYFQNEAQLEKSRLLSDRFSAERPKGSFSTLEIQRTEQGDSAMYLCASSLDHRRSPLHFGNGTRLTVT.

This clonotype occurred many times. In DNA, the CDR3 is TGTGCCAGCTCACCCCCGATGACAGGGGGAGTCGGTGGCTACACCTTC. As protein: CASSPPMTGGVGGYTF. The chain couples TRBV18 to TRBJ1-2, with 9 bases fitting TRBD1. This CDR3 is built from 16 residues. Germline CDR1 is KGHSH and CDR2 is LQKENI. The V and J ends lost 3 bases and 7 bases, in that order; junction bases with no gene match: 12. Looking up the rest from reference TRBV18 and TRBJ1-2 gives the full variable domain: NAGVMQNPRHLVRRRGQEARLRCSPMKGHSHVYWYRQLPEEGLKFMVYLQKENIIDESGMPKERFSAEFPKEGPSILRIQQVVRGDSAAYFCASSPPMTGGVGGYTFGSGTRLTVV.

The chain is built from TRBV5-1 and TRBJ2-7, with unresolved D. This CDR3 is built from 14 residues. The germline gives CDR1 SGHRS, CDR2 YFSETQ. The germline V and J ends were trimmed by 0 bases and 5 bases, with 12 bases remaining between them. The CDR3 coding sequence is TGCGCCAGCAGCTTGGAATTTCGGACGGACGAGCAGTACTTC. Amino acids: CASSLEFRTDEQYF.

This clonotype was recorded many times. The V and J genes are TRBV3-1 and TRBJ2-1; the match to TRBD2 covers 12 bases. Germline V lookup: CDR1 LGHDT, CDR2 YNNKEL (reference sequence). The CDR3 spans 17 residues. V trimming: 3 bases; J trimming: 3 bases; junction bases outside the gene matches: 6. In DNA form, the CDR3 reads TGTGCCAGCAGCCACATGAGGACTAGCGGGATCTACAATGAGCAGTTCTTC. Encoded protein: CASSHMRTSGIYNEQFF.

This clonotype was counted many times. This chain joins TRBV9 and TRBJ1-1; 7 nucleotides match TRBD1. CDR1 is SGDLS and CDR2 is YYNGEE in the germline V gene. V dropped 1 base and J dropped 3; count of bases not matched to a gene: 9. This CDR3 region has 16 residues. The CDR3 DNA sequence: TGTGCCAGCAGCGTATCAGGGGGGTTTTTGGACACTGAAGCTTTCTTT. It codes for CASSVSGGFLDTEAFF.

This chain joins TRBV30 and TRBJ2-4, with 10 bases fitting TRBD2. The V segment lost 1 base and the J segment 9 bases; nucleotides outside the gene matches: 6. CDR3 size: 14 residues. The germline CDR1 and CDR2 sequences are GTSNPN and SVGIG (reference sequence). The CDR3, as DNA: TGTGCCTGGAGTGCCGGACTAGCGGAGGTCATTCAGTACTTC. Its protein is CAWSAGLAEVIQYF.

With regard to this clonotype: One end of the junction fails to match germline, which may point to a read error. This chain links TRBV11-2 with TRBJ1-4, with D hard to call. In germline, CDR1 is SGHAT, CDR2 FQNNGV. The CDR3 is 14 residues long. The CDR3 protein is CASSLDEMNEKLFF. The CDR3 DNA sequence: TGTGCCAGCAGCCTAGATGAGATGAATGAAAAACTGTTTTTT.

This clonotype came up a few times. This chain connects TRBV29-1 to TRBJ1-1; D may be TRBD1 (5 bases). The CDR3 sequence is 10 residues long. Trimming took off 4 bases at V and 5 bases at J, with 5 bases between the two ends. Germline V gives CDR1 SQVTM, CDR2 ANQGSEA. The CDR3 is CSVGQTEAFF. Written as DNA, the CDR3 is TGCAGCGTTGGACAGACTGAAGCTTTCTTT.

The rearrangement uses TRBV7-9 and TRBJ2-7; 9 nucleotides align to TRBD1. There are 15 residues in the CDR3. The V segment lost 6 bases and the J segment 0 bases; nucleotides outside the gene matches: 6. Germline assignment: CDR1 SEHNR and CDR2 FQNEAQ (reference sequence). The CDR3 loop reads CASRRQGDSSYEQYF. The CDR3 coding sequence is TGTGCCAGCAGGCGACAGGGGGATAGCTCCTACGAGCAGTACTTC. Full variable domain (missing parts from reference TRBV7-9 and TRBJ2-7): DTGVSQNPRHKITKRGQNVTFRCDPISEHNRLYWYRQTLGQGPEFLTYFQNEAQLEKSRLLSDRFSAERPKGSFSTLEIQRTEQGDSAMYLCASRRQGDSSYEQYFGPGTRLTVT.

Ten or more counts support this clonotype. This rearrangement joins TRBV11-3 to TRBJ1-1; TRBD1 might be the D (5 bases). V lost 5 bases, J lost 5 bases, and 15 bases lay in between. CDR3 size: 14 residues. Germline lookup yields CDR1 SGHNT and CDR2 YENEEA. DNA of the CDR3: TGTGCCAGCAGCACTAGCGGGAGGGGAACTGAAGCTTTCTTT. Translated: CASSTSGRGTEAFF.

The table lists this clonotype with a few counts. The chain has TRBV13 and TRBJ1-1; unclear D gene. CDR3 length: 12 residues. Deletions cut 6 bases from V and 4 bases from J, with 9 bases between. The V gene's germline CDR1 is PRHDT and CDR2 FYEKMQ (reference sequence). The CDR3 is CASSFMFTEAFF. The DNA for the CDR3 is TGTGCCAGCAGTTTTATGTTCACTGAAGCTTTCTTT. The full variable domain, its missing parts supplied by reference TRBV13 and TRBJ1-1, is AAGVIQSPRHLIKEKRETATLKCYPIPRHDTVYWYQQGPGQDPQFLISFYEKMQSDKGSIPDRFSAQQFSDYHSELNMSSLELGDSALYFCASSFMFTEAFFGQGTRLTVV.